This T cell receptor beta chain appears in the sequencing data of a study of blood T cell repertoires in COVID-19. The CDR3 is 12 residues long. V lost 4 bases, J lost 4 bases, and 11 bases lay in between. The germline V gene has CDR1 GTSNPN and CDR2 SVGIG (reference sequence). Libraries were prepared by immunoSEQ multiplex PCR; TCRdb keeps only in-frame clonotypes and omits some of them. The sample lists some 390,000 clones; roughly 89% were seen once. V and J are TRBV30 and TRBJ2-7; D is unresolved. Sequencing was carried out using PBMCs or T cells enriched from blood (not recorded which). This sequence originates from a woman in her twenties or thirties who had recovered from COVID-19. The CDR3 is CAWIRHEYEQYF. The CDR3 DNA is TGTGCCTGGATTAGACATGAATACGAGCAGTACTTC. Using reference TRBV30 and TRBJ2-7 for the parts outside the CDR3, the full variable domain is SQTIHQWPATLVQPVGSPLSLECTVEGTSNPNLYWYRQAAGRGLQLLFYSVGIGQISSEVPQNLSASRPQDRQFILSSKKLLLSDSGFYLCAWIRHEYEQYFGPGTRLTVT.